Following are 6 T cell receptor beta chains from one sample sequenced in a study of blood T cells in healthy people across ages. Using a J-beta primer mix together with a sample-barcoded 5' primer, a second PCR was run for roughly 6 to 11 cycles. TCRdb analysed the 5' RACE reads with MiXCR anew, one entry per CDR3 protein. The repertoire consists of approximately 670,000 distinct CDR3 sequences, with about 43% occurring once and the leading ten covering about 32%. Material: blood. The receptor source for this set is a man older than 75 in good health.

This clonotype was seen more than once but under ten times. The chain has TRBV25-1 and TRBJ2-5; no definite D call. The closer fit of TRBJ2-7 to the DNA end suggests the J call may be wrong. CDR1 and CDR2 from the germline V gene are MGHDK and SYGVNS. The CDR3 extends over 12 amino acids. CDR3 sequence reads: CASSGYTYEQYF. CDR3 nucleotides: TGTGCCAGCAGCGGGTATACCTACGAGCAGTACTTC.

This clonotype was seen only once. The chain employs TRBV4-3 and TRBJ2-1; 9 bases line up with TRBD2. CDR3 size: 15 residues. CDR1 is LGHNA and CDR2 is YSLEER in the germline V gene. V shed 1 base and J 8 bases; nucleotides not matched to a gene: 6. The CDR3 DNA sequence: TGCGCCAGCAGCCAAGTTTTTAGCGGGAGTTATGAGCAGTTCTTC. Encoded protein: CASSQVFSGSYEQFF.

This clonotype was detected many times. This chain's CDR3 is CASSLPTSAFNTDTQYF. The CDR3 DNA sequence: TGTGCCAGCAGTTTACCGACTAGTGCCTTTAACACAGATACGCAGTATTTT. The rearrangement uses TRBV27 and TRBJ2-3; D may be TRBD2 (6 bases). Trimming removed 2 bases from V and 2 bases from J, with 17 bases in between. Germline CDR1 is MNHEY and CDR2 is SMNVEV (reference sequence). The CDR3 has 17 amino acids.

This clonotype has more than one count but fewer than ten. This sequence joins TRBV10-3 and TRBJ2-5; 7 positions agree with TRBD1. The length of the CDR3 is 11 residues. The V and J ends lost 11 bases and 4 bases, in that order; junction bases with no gene match: 4. Germline CDR1 is ENHRY and CDR2 is SYGVKD. The chain's CDR3 is CAGTGAETQYF. The CDR3 DNA reads TGTGCCGGCACAGGGGCAGAGACCCAGTACTTC.

This clonotype was counted between two and nine times. This chain uses TRBV28 with TRBJ2-1; 8 bases fit TRBD1. This CDR3 has 14 amino acids. The ends lost 7 bases at V and 10 bases at J; junction bases unmatched: 12. From germline, CDR1 is MDHEN and CDR2 SYDVKM. CDR3 nucleotide sequence: TGTGCCAGCACCGCCCTGGGGACAGGTAGCGAGCAGTTCTTC. It codes for CASTALGTGSEQFF.

The rearrangement links TRBV7-6 to TRBJ2-7; D remains unclear. Germline assignment: CDR1 SGHVS and CDR2 FNYEAQ. V was shortened by 5 bases and J by 5 bases, with 10 bases between the two germline ends. The CDR3 runs to 12 residues. The chain's CDR3 is CASSPPDHEQYF. The DNA for the CDR3 is TGTGCCAGCAGCCCGCCGGACCACGAGCAGTACTTC.